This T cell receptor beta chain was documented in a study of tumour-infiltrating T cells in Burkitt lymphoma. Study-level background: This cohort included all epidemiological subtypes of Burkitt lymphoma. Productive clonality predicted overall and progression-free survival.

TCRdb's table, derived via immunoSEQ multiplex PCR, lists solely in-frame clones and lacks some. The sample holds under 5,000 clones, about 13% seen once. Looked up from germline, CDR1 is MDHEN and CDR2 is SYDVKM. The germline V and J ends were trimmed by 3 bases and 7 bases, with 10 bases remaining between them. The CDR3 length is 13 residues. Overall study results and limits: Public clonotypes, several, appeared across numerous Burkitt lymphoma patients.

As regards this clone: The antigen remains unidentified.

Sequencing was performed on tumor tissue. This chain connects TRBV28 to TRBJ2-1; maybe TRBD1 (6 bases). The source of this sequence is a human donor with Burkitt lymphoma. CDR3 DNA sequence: TGTGCCAGCAGTTTTTCACAGGGAAATGAGCAGTTCTTC. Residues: CASSFSQGNEQFF. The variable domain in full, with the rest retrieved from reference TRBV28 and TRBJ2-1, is DVKVTQSSRYLVKRTGEKVFLECVQDMDHENMFWYRQDPGLGLRLIYFSYDVKMKEKGDIPEGYSVSREKKERFSLILESASTNQTSMYLCASSFSQGNEQFFGPGTRLTVL.